Described below is a single T cell receptor beta chain sequence and its context. The antigen remains undetermined. This entry comes from a study of T cell responses to AZD1222 COVID-19 vaccine. Overall study findings and caveats: White British ancestry dominated among donors, who included more females, and clonal diversity was possibly underestimated.

Combined were second doses at about 4 or about 12 weeks. Using immunoSEQ multiplex PCR, the repertoire was profiled, and TCRdb retains in-frame clones only, with some absent. The sample includes 90,000 to 130,000 clones, roughly 89% of them seen just once. Looked up from germline, CDR1 is SGHNT and CDR2 is YENEEA. V was trimmed by 5 bases and J by 3 bases, leaving 8 bases between them. The CDR3 is 13 residues long. This sequence was found in an adult who received the AZD1222 COVID-19 vaccine. Sequenced material: peripheral blood, taken 28 days after the second AZD1222 dose. The chain combines TRBV11-3 with TRBJ2-1, with D possibly matching TRBD2 (5 bases). CDR3 protein: CASSLGVYNEQFF. The CDR3 region has the DNA TGTGCCAGCAGCCTCGGGGTCTACAATGAGCAGTTCTTC.